The present T cell receptor (beta chain) was sequenced within a study of OX40 agonist ivuxolimab in advanced cancers. Across the whole study: In three patients, partial responses were observed, one with hepatocellular carcinoma and two with cutaneous melanoma.

Blood draws occurred at baseline, cycle 4 day 1, and cycle 7 day 1. Assay used: immunoSEQ multiplex PCR; TCRdb lists only in-frame clones, some missing. The sample shows about 52,000 clones, approximately 88% of them seen only once. On this clone: No antigen is known for it.

Study-wide results and caveats: Both CD4+ and CD8+ T cell populations in blood had undergone clonal expansion by week 6 at 0.1 to 3.0 mg/kg.

This CDR3 has 14 amino acids. The V and J ends lost 2 bases and 7 bases respectively, with 15 bases between them. Germline-derived CDR1 and CDR2 are SQVTM and ANQGSEA. This chain uses TRBV29-1 with TRBJ2-1; D gene uncertain. This material consisted of CD4+ or CD8+ T cells sorted from blood, taken in a trial of the OX40 agonist ivuxolimab. The receptor's source is an adult with an advanced solid tumor such as melanoma, head and neck, liver or kidney cancer. CDR3 sequence: CSVEQSPVGNEQFF. The CDR3 bases are TGCAGCGTTGAACAGTCTCCAGTCGGGAATGAGCAGTTCTTC.